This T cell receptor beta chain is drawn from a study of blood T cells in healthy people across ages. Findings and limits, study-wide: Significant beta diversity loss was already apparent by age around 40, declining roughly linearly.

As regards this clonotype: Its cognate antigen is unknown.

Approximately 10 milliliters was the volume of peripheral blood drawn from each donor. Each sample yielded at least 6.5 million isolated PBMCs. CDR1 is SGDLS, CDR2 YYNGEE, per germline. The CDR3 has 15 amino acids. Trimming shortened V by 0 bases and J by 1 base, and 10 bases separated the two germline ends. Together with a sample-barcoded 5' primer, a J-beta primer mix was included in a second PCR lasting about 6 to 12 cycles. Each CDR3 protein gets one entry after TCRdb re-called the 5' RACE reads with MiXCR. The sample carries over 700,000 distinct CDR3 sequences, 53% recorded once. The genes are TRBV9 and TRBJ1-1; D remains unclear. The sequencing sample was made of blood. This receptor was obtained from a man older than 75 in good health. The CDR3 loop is CASSVVGQRNTEAFF. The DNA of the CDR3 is TGTGCCAGCAGCGTAGTCGGGCAGAGGAACACTGAAGCTTTCTTT.